This T cell receptor (beta chain) was sequenced in a study of T cells in Graves' hyperthyroidism and ophthalmopathy. This clonotype was counted between two and nine times. Authors of the study amplified TCR beta CDR3 regions from RNA transcripts. Researchers ran a first-round RT-PCR on the TCR CDR3 using the HTBI primer set. TCRdb passed the multiplex PCR reads through MiXCR, listing each CDR3 protein once. The repertoire holds hundreds of thousands of distinct CDR3 sequences, with roughly 15% as singletons. CDR3 length: 14 amino acids. Germline assignment: CDR1 LNHNV and CDR2 YYDKDF (reference sequence). The V end lost 5 bases, the J end lost 4 bases, and 12 bases lay between the germline ends. Clinicians diagnosed patients from clinical symptoms, serum thyroxine and TRAb, thyroid ultrasound and orbital computed tomography.

The sample was blood. The clonotype originates from a woman in her forties or fifties with Graves' ophthalmopathy. The chain combines TRBV15 with TRBJ2-1, with D perhaps matching TRBD1 (6 bases). CDR3 in amino acids: CATSARTVYNEQFF. CDR3 nucleotides: TGTGCCACCAGCGCACGGACAGTTTACAATGAGCAGTTCTTC.